The 21 T cell receptor beta chains given below trace back to one sample, sequenced in a study of molecular identifiers for immune sequencing clone quantification. TCRdb re-derived calls from the PCR reads in MiXCR, one entry per CDR3 protein. Among about 97,000 distinct CDR3 sequences, about 32% were seen once, and the ten largest hold less than 10%. Sequenced sample: naive CD8+ T cells from blood, with Jurkat cell RNA spiked in. Subset in this sample: FACS-sorted CD8+CD4-CCR7+CD45RA+ naive T cells. The receptors come from a human donor in good health. Some libraries in this study had Jurkat cell RNA spiked in.

A word on this clonotype: No conserved phenylalanine or tryptophan is present at the end of the CDR3, so a read error is the likely explanation. The V call is TRBV7-9, the J call TRBJ2-3; 14 nucleotides align to TRBD2. CDR3 size: 21 residues. CDR1 is SEHNR, CDR2 FQNEAQ, per germline (reference sequence). V was clipped by 1 base and J by 2 bases; unmatched bases: 14. The CDR3 DNA follows: TGTGCCAGCAGCTTAGTCAGACTAGCGGGAGGGCCCGAAACTTACACAGATACGCAGTATATT. Translating it yields CASSLVRLAGGPETYTDTQYI.

This chain connects TRBV7-9 to TRBJ2-7; 11 nucleotides match TRBD2. Looked up from germline, CDR1 is SEHNR and CDR2 is FQNEAQ (reference sequence). The CDR3 extends over 16 amino acids. The V segment lost 5 bases and the J segment 2 bases; nucleotides outside the gene matches: 8. The CDR3 coding sequence is TGTGCCAGCAGCGACAATATAGCGGGAGGGCCCTACGAGCAGTACTTC. Translation gives CASSDNIAGGPYEQYF.

Written as DNA, the CDR3 is TGTGCCAGCACCAGGACCCCCTACGAGCAGTACTTC. It translates to CASTRTPYEQYF. The rearrangement links TRBV7-9 to TRBJ2-7; D uncertain. The CDR3 is made up of 12 amino acids. V was trimmed by 7 bases and J by 2 bases, leaving 9 bases between them. Germline-derived CDR1 and CDR2 are SEHNR and FQNEAQ (reference sequence).

The chain employs TRBV7-3 and TRBJ2-5, with D perhaps TRBD2 (6 bases). With 4 bases removed from V and 4 bases from J, the gap between germline ends came to 16 bases. The germline CDR1 and CDR2 sequences are SGHTA and FQGTGA. This CDR3 is 15 amino acids long. This CDR3 is CASSSLGGVSETQYF. CDR3 nucleotide sequence: TGTGCCAGCAGCTCCTTGGGGGGAGTGTCAGAGACCCAGTACTTC. The full variable domain, in which reference TRBV7-3 and TRBJ2-5 provide the parts outside the CDR3, is GAGVSQTPSNKVTEKGKYVELRCDPISGHTALYWYRQSLGQGPEFLIYFQGTGAADDSGLPNDRFFAVRPEGSVSTLKIQRTERGDSAVYLCASSSLGGVSETQYFGPGTRLLVL.

The chain recombines TRBV7-9 with TRBJ2-7; D might be TRBD1 or TRBD2, each matching 5 bases. This CDR3 contains 10 residues. Germline assignment: CDR1 SEHNR and CDR2 FQNEAQ (reference sequence). V gave up 7 bases and J gave up 5 bases, with 6 bases separating them. CDR3 protein: CASMGDEQYF. The CDR3 region has the DNA TGTGCCAGCATGGGGGACGAGCAGTACTTC. The full variable domain, rest sourced from reference TRBV7-9 and TRBJ2-7, is DTGVSQNPRHKITKRGQNVTFRCDPISEHNRLYWYRQTLGQGPEFLTYFQNEAQLEKSRLLSDRFSAERPKGSFSTLEIQRTEQGDSAMYLCASMGDEQYFGPGTRLTVT.

On this clonotype: At one boundary the junction diverges from the germline segment, which might be a read error. This sequence joins TRBV6-5 and TRBJ2-2, with D perhaps matching TRBD1 or TRBD2 (5 bases each). The CDR3 has 14 amino acids. Germline V CDR1 and CDR2: MNHEY, SVGAGI. CDR3 nucleotides: TGTGCCGGCAGTTACTCGGCAGGGCCCGGGGAGCTGTTCTTT. This codes for CAGSYSAGPGELFF.

As concerns this clonotype: It may be a read error: a sequence one base away is much more abundant. CDR3 region: CASIPEPSPGSDTQYF. For the CDR3, the DNA is TGTGCCAGTATCCCCGAGCCCTCGCCGGGGTCAGATACGCAGTATTTT. This rearrangement joins TRBV7-9 to TRBJ2-3; weak D call: TRBD2 (5 bases). Germline CDR1 and CDR2: SEHNR and FQNEAQ (reference sequence). The CDR3 is 16 amino acids. Trimming removed 9 bases at V and 4 bases at J, with 23 bases between.

Many counts were recorded for this clonotype. DNA of the CDR3: TGTGCCAGCAGTTTCCAGCATCTCACAGGGGCGGTCGGCGGGGAGCTGTTTTTT. Protein product: CASSFQHLTGAVGGELFF. The chain uses TRBV28 and TRBJ2-2; TRBD1 matches at 7 bases. Germline V gene lookup returns CDR1 MDHEN and CDR2 SYDVKM. Germline trimming cut 3 bases from V and 7 bases from J; bases unmatched to any gene: 17. This CDR3 has 18 residues.

A word on this clonotype: Since a much larger clone is just one base distant, this may be a read error. Since the CDR3 does not end with the conserved phenylalanine or tryptophan, this likely comes from a read error. The genes are TRBV4-3 and TRBJ1-2; 7 bases match TRBD1. CDR1 is LGHNA, CDR2 YSLEER, per germline. The V and J ends lost 4 bases and 4 bases, in that order; junction bases with no gene match: 3. The CDR3 runs 13 residues. This chain's CDR3 is CASSPGGPYGYTI. DNA of the CDR3: TGCGCCAGCAGCCCAGGGGGTCCCTATGGCTACACCATC.

This clonotype was recorded once. Because the CDR3 is missing its conserved closing phenylalanine or tryptophan, this is likely a read error. J is TRBJ2-5 and V is TRBV7-2; D gene uncertain. The CDR3 sequence is 14 residues long. Germline lookup yields CDR1 SGHTA and CDR2 FQGNSA. CDR3 in amino acids: CACSLAGSQETQYI. The CDR3 DNA is TGTGCCTGCAGCCTCGCCGGGTCTCAAGAGACCCAGTACATC.

Details on this clonotype: This may arise from a read error, as a much more abundant clone is one base away. V is TRBV2 and J is TRBJ2-4; 7 nucleotides line up with TRBD2. The CDR3 runs 13 residues. The germline gives CDR1 SNHLY, CDR2 FYNNEI. With V trimmed by 6 bases and J by 9 bases, 8 bases remained unmatched. The CDR3 loop reads CASRGLVESIQYF. The CDR3 nucleotides read TGTGCCAGCAGAGGACTAGTCGAGTCCATTCAGTACTTC. Based on the CDR3 plus reference TRBV2 and TRBJ2-4, the full variable domain is EPEVTQTPSHQVTQMGQEVILRCVPISNHLYFYWYRQILGQKVEFLVSFYNNEISEKSEIFDDQFSVERPDGSNFTLKIRSTKLEDSAMYFCASRGLVESIQYFGAGTRLSVL.

This clonotype is a singleton in its sample. The V and J genes are TRBV6-2 or TRBV6-3 and TRBJ2-5; D ambiguous. The CDR3 is 13 amino acids. CDR1 is MNHEY and CDR2 is SVGEGT in the germline V gene. Between the trimmed V and J ends, which lost 2 bases and 2 bases, there was a span of 6 bases. CDR3 protein: CASSYGAQETQYF. The CDR3 coding sequence is TGTGCCAGCAGTTACGGAGCACAAGAGACCCAGTACTTC.

This clonotype was counted at least ten times. The chain carries TRBV12-3 or TRBV12-4 and TRBJ2-7; D may be TRBD1 (5 bases). The V gene lost 5 bases and the J gene lost 4 bases, with 9 bases spanning the gap. CDR3 length: 12 amino acids. The CDR3 region is CASSVRVYEQYF. In nucleotides, the CDR3 is TGTGCCAGCAGTGTCAGGGTGTACGAGCAGTACTTC.

The rearrangement uses TRBV4-1 and TRBJ1-3; D unresolved. Germline V gene sequence: CDR1 MGHRA, CDR2 YSYEKL. The CDR3 runs to 17 residues. Trimming left V 4 bases short and J 2 bases short, with 18 bases between. CDR3 protein: CASSLAADLLTGNTIYF. The CDR3, as DNA: TGCGCCAGCAGCCTAGCAGCCGATCTACTCACTGGAAACACCATATATTTT.

This clonotype was counted a single time. V is TRBV7-9 and J is TRBJ1-6; D gene ambiguous. The CDR3 is 16 residues long. The ends were cut back, 5 bases at V and 0 bases at J, with 11 bases in the middle. CDR1 is SEHNR, CDR2 FQNEAQ, per germline (reference sequence). In nucleotides, the CDR3 is TGTGCCAGCAGCCTTGTGCCCAGCTCCTATAATTCACCCCTCCACTTT. Translated, it gives CASSLVPSSYNSPLHF.

The chain carries TRBV28 and TRBJ2-3; D is unclear. The germline V gene encodes CDR1 MDHEN and CDR2 SYDVKM. V was trimmed by 2 bases and J by 2 bases, leaving 8 bases between them. The CDR3 is 14 residues long. The CDR3 loop reads CASSLRVNTDTQYF. Written as DNA, the CDR3 is TGTGCCAGCAGTTTAAGGGTTAACACAGATACGCAGTATTTT.

The chain has TRBV20-1 and TRBJ2-3; TRBD2 matches at 11 bases. Germline loops: CDR1 DFQATT, CDR2 SNEGSKA (reference sequence). Trimming at V came to 4 bases and at J to 2 bases, leaving 8 bases not matched to a gene. This CDR3 region has 16 residues. The chain's CDR3 is CSAIPRLAGFTDTQYF. The CDR3 nucleotides read TGCAGTGCTATCCCTCGACTAGCGGGATTCACAGATACGCAGTATTTT.

This clonotype was recorded at least ten times. The rearrangement links TRBV7-9 to TRBJ2-7; the D is unclear. This CDR3 has 15 residues. V lost 5 bases and J lost 2, with 16 bases in between. Germline assignment: CDR1 SEHNR and CDR2 FQNEAQ (reference sequence). Here the CDR3 DNA reads TGTGCCAGCAGCCCTAGTTCTCCCGGGCCCTACGAGCAGTACTTC. Translated: CASSPSSPGPYEQYF.

This chain uses TRBV6-6 with TRBJ2-2; a possible D gene is TRBD1 (7 bases). This CDR3 comprises 15 residues. Trimming left V 6 bases short and J 1 base short, with 12 bases between. The germline CDR1 and CDR2 sequences are MNHNY and SVGAGI (reference sequence). In nucleotides, the CDR3 is TGTGCCAGCAGGGGCGGGACAGAGAACACCGGGGAGCTGTTTTTT. Translation: CASRGGTENTGELFF.

The rearrangement uses TRBV28 and TRBJ1-5; tentative D call: TRBD1 (6 bases). The CDR3 is 15 amino acids. The germline V gene encodes CDR1 MDHEN and CDR2 SYDVKM. The V and J ends lost 6 bases and 1 base respectively, with 13 bases between them. In DNA, the CDR3 is TGTGCCAGCAGAACCAGACAGGCAAGCAATCAGCCCCAGCATTTT. Residues: CASRTRQASNQPQHF.

This clonotype has just a few counts. V gene TRBV19 combines with J gene TRBJ2-7, with a weak D call TRBD2 (6 bases). The CDR3 contains 14 residues. Germline V gene sequence: CDR1 LNHDA, CDR2 SQIVND (reference sequence). Trimming shortened V by 5 bases and J by 3 bases, and 14 bases separated the two germline ends. This chain's CDR3 is CASSAGNLFYEQYF. CDR3 sequence (DNA): TGTGCCAGTAGTGCGGGGAACCTTTTCTACGAGCAGTACTTC.